A selection of T cell receptor beta chains follows, all from one sample in a study of T cells in Graves' hyperthyroidism and ophthalmopathy. Each CDR3 protein is one row after TCRdb ran MiXCR on the multiplex PCR reads. Here the sample spans about 610,000 distinct CDR3 sequences, approximately 15% being singletons. The sequenced sample was blood. The receptors stem from a woman in her thirties or forties with Graves' ophthalmopathy. Each CDR3 is given with its conserved first and last residue. Fields, in order: V gene, CDR3 length, clone size, J gene, D gene, CDR3 protein, CDR3 DNA. A D gene is named only where the DNA matches it firmly. For some rows the clone size is stated as once, few or many, or as a class when expanded; others skip it.

V: TRBV20-1
length: 15
size: many
J: TRBJ2-5
D: TRBD2
CDR3: CSAAGSGLIQETQYF
DNA: TGCAGTGCTGCGGGTAGCGGGTTGATTCAAGAGACCCAGTACTTC

V: TRBV5-1
length: 16
size: many
J: TRBJ2-1
D: -
CDR3: CASRAGAFVGDNEQFF
DNA: TGCGCCAGCCGGGCAGGGGCCTTCGTCGGAGACAATGAGCAGTTCTTC

V: TRBV20-1
length: 17
size: -
J: TRBJ2-7
D: TRBD2
CDR3: CSARAHFGASGSYEQYF
DNA: TGCAGTGCTAGAGCTCATTTTGGGGCTAGCGGGAGTTACGAGCAGTACTTC

V: TRBV2
length: 12
size: many
J: TRBJ2-1
D: -
CDR3: CASSPEEAAQFF
DNA: TGTGCCAGCAGCCCCGAGGAGGCGGCGCAGTTCTTC

V: TRBV2
length: 14
size: many
J: TRBJ2-1
D: -
CDR3: CASRRALSYNEQFF
DNA: TGTGCCAGCCGAAGGGCCCTCTCCTACAATGAGCAGTTCTTC

V: TRBV7-3
length: 14
size: few
J: TRBJ2-5
D: TRBD2
CDR3: CASSPGRGGGTQYF
DNA: TGTGCCAGCAGCCCAGGTCGGGGCGGGGGGACCCAGTACTTC

V: TRBV2
length: 14
size: many
J: TRBJ2-7
D: TRBD1
CDR3: CASLGTATGVEQYF
DNA: TGTGCCAGCCTCGGGACAGCTACAGGAGTTGAGCAGTACTTC

V: TRBV5-5
length: 19
size: -
J: TRBJ2-7
D: TRBD2
CDR3: CASSQDSSPGGQGRWKQYF
DNA: TGTGCCAGCAGCCAAGACTCCTCACCGGGGGGGCAGGGGAGGTGGAAGCAGTACTTC

V: TRBV2
length: 15
size: -
J: TRBJ2-5
D: TRBD1
CDR3: CASSSRGQLKETQYF
DNA: TGTGCCAGCAGTTCCCGGGGACAGTTGAAGGAGACCCAGTACTTC

V: TRBV2
length: 12
size: many
J: TRBJ1-6
D: -
CDR3: CASRDNNSPLHF
DNA: TGTGCCAGCCGGGACAATAATTCACCCCTCCACTTT

V: TRBV18
length: 15
size: few
J: TRBJ1-2
D: -
CDR3: CASSPNEQGFAGYTF
DNA: TGTGCCAGCTCACCCAATGAACAGGGATTCGCTGGCTACACCTTC

V: TRBV28
length: 12
size: many
J: TRBJ1-5
D: -
CDR3: CASSLLAQPQHF
DNA: TGTGCCAGCAGTTTATTGGCCCAGCCCCAGCATTTT

V: TRBV7-9
length: 14
size: few
J: TRBJ1-2
D: -
CDR3: CASSLGQLNYGYTF
DNA: TGTGCCAGCAGCTTAGGACAGCTTAACTATGGCTACACCTTC

V: TRBV11-3
length: 15
size: many
J: TRBJ2-1
D: TRBD1
CDR3: CASSMTGGGQDEQFF
DNA: TGTGCCAGCAGCATGACAGGGGGTGGTCAGGATGAGCAGTTCTTC

V: TRBV2
length: 13
size: many
J: TRBJ2-7
D: -
CDR3: CASIGLRKGEQYF
DNA: TGTGCCAGCATCGGGTTGCGTAAGGGCGAGCAGTACTTC

V: TRBV11-2
length: 16
size: many
J: TRBJ2-5
D: TRBD1
CDR3: CASSLAPKGGMETQYF
DNA: TGTGCCAGCAGCTTAGCCCCTAAAGGGGGCATGGAGACCCAGTACTTC

V: TRBV7-8
length: 14
size: many
J: TRBJ2-1
D: -
CDR3: CASSVQTSFSEQFF
DNA: TGTGCCAGCAGCGTCCAAACTTCTTTCAGTGAGCAGTTCTTC

V: TRBV20-1
length: 15
size: many
J: TRBJ2-1
D: -
CDR3: CSARERLVSTNEQFF
DNA: TGCAGTGCTAGAGAGAGACTAGTTAGTACGAATGAGCAGTTCTTC

V: TRBV18
length: 15
size: few
J: TRBJ2-3
D: -
CDR3: CASSPPTGEGDTQYF
DNA: TGTGCCAGCTCACCACCCACAGGGGAGGGAGATACGCAGTATTTT

V: TRBV3-1
length: 15
size: medium-sized
J: TRBJ1-1
D: TRBD1
CDR3: CASSPRTGGPSEAFF
DNA: TGTGCCAGCAGCCCGCGGACAGGGGGCCCTTCTGAAGCTTTCTTT

V: TRBV7-3
length: 15
size: few
J: TRBJ2-3
D: -
CDR3: CASSKQQGGTDTQYF
DNA: TGTGCCAGCAGCAAACAACAGGGTGGAACAGATACGCAGTATTTT

V: TRBV29-1
length: 15
size: -
J: TRBJ2-5
D: TRBD2
CDR3: CSVAGLAPFQETQYF
DNA: TGCAGCGTTGCGGGACTAGCGCCATTCCAAGAGACCCAGTACTTC

V: TRBV6-5
length: 15
size: -
J: TRBJ1-5
D: -
CDR3: CASSYSGLGNQPQHF
DNA: TGTGCCAGCAGTTATTCCGGGTTAGGCAATCAGCCCCAGCATTTT

V: TRBV28
length: 13
size: many
J: TRBJ1-2
D: -
CDR3: CASKVDEDYGYTF
DNA: TGTGCCAGCAAAGTGGATGAGGACTATGGCTACACCTTC

V: TRBV18
length: 15
size: -
J: TRBJ1-1
D: -
CDR3: CASSPPSDMNTEAFF
DNA: TGTGCCAGCTCACCACCTAGCGATATGAACACTGAAGCTTTCTTT

V: TRBV9
length: 16
size: few
J: TRBJ1-3
D: -
CDR3: CASSVKGGFAGNTIYF
DNA: TGTGCCAGCAGCGTAAAGGGGGGGTTTGCTGGAAACACCATATATTTT

V: TRBV5-6
length: 15
size: -
J: TRBJ2-3
D: -
CDR3: CASSTGKQSTDTQYF
DNA: TGTGCCAGCAGCACCGGGAAACAGAGCACAGATACGCAGTATTTT

V: TRBV20-1
length: 14
size: -
J: TRBJ1-1
D: -
CDR3: CSASPRTIGTEAFF
DNA: TGCAGTGCTAGTCCTCGGACGATCGGCACTGAAGCTTTCTTT

V: TRBV5-1
length: 19
size: few
J: TRBJ2-4
D: -
CDR3: CASSNPNPDFPGAKNIQYF
DNA: TGCGCCAGCAGCAACCCAAACCCGGACTTCCCGGGAGCCAAAAACATTCAGTACTTC

V: TRBV20-1
length: 13
size: many
J: TRBJ2-3
D: -
CDR3: CSARAPSTDTQYF
DNA: TGCAGTGCTAGAGCGCCGAGCACAGATACGCAGTATTTT

V: TRBV11-2
length: 14
size: many
J: TRBJ2-7
D: -
CDR3: CASSLLGGNNEQYF
DNA: TGTGCCAGCAGCTTATTGGGGGGTAATAACGAGCAGTACTTC

V: TRBV20-1
length: 13
size: few
J: TRBJ1-2
D: -
CDR3: CSANPHGTYGYTF
DNA: TGCAGTGCTAACCCTCACGGGACCTATGGCTACACCTTC

V: TRBV3-1
length: 15
size: many
J: TRBJ2-7
D: -
CDR3: CASSQAVTITYEQYF
DNA: TGTGCCAGCAGCCAAGCAGTGACTATTACCTACGAGCAGTACTTC

V: TRBV19
length: 14
size: many
J: TRBJ1-5
D: -
CDR3: CASSIVGSNQPQHF
DNA: TGTGCCAGTAGTATAGTCGGCAGTAATCAGCCCCAGCATTTT